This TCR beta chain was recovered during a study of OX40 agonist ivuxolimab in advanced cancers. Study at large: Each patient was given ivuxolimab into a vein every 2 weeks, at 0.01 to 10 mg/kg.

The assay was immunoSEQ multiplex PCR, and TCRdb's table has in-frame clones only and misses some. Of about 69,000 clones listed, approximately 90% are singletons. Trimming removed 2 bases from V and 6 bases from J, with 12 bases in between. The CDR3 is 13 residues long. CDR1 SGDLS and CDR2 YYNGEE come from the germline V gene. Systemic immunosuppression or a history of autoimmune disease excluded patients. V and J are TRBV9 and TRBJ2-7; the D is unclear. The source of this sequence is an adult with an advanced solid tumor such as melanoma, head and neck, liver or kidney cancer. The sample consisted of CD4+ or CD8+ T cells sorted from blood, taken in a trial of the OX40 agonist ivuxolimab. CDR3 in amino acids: CASSVVTSSEQYF. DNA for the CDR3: TGTGCCAGCAGCGTGGTTACCTCGAGCGAGCAGTACTTC.